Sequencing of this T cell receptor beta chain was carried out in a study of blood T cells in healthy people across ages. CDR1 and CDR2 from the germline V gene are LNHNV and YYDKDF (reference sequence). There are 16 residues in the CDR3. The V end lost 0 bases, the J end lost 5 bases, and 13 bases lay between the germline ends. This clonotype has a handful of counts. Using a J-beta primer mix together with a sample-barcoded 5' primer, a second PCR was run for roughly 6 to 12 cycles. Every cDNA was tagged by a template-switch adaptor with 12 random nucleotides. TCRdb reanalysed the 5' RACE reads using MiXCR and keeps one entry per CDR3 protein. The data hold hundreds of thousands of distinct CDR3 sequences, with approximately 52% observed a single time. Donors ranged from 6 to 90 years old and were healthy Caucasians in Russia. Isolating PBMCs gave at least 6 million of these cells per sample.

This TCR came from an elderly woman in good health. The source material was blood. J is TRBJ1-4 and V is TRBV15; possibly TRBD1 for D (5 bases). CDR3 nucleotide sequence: TGTGCCACCAGCAGAGATAGGTTCAGGGCGAATGAAAAACTGTTTTTT. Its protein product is CATSRDRFRANEKLFF.